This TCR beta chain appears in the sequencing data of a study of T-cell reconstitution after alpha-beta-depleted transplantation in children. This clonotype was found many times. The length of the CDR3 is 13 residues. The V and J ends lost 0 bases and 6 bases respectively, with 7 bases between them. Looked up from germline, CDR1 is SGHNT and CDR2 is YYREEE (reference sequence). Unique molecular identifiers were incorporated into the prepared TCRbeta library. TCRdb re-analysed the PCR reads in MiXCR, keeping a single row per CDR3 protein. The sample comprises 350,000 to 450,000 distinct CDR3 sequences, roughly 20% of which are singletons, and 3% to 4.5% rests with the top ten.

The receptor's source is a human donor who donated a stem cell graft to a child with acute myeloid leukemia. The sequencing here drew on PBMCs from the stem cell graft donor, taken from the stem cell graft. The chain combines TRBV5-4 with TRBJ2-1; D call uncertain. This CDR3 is CASSLARANEQFF. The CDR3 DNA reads TGTGCCAGCAGCTTGGCCAGAGCCAATGAGCAGTTCTTC.